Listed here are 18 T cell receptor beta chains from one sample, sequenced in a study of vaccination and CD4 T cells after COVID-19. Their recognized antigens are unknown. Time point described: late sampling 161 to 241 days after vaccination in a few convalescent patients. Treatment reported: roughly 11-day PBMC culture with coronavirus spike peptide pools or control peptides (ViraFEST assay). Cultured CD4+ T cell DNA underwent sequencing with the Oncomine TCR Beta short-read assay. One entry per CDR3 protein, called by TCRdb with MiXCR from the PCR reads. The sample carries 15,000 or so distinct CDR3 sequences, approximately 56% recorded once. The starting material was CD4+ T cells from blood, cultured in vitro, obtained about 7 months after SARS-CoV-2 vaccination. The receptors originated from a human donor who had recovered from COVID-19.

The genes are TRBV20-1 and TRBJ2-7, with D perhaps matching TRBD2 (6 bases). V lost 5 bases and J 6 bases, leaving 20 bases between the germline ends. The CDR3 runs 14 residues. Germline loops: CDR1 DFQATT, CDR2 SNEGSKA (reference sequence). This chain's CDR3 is CSAPQPGLPSEQYF. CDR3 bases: TGCAGTGCTCCCCAACCCGGACTACCGTCCGAGCAGTACTTC.

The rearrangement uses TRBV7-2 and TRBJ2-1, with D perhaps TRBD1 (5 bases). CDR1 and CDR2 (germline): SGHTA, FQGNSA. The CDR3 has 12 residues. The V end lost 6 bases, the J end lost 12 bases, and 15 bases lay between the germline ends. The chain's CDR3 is CASSPTGAVQFF. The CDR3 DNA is TGTGCCAGCAGTCCTACAGGCGCCGTGCAGTTCTTC.

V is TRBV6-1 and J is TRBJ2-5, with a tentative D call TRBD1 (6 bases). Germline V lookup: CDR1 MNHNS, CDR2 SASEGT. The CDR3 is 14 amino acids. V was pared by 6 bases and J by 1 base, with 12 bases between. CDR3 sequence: CASRLDRSQETQYF. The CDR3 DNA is TGTGCCAGCAGGCTGGACAGAAGCCAAGAGACCCAGTACTTC.

CDR3 sequence reads: CASEDRVRETQYF. The DNA of the CDR3 is TGTGCCAGCGAAGACAGGGTAAGGGAGACCCAGTACTTC. The chain has TRBV19 and TRBJ2-5; 7 bases fit TRBD1. The CDR3 runs 13 residues. Trimming removed 9 bases from V and 5 bases from J; junction bases left unmatched: 9. The germline V gene has CDR1 LNHDA and CDR2 SQIVND (reference sequence).

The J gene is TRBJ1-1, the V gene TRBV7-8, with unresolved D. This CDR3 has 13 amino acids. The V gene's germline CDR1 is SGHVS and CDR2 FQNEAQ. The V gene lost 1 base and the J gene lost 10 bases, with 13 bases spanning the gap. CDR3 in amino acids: CASSLGPSLGAFF. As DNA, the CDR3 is TGTGCCAGCAGCTTAGGGCCCAGCTTAGGAGCTTTCTTT.

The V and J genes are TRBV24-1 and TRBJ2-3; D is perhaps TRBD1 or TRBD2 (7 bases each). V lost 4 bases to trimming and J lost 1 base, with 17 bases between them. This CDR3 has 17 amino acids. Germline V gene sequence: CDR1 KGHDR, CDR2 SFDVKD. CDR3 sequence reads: CATSDQEQGRGTDTQYF. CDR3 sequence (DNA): TGTGCCACCAGTGACCAGGAACAGGGGAGGGGCACAGATACGCAGTATTTT.

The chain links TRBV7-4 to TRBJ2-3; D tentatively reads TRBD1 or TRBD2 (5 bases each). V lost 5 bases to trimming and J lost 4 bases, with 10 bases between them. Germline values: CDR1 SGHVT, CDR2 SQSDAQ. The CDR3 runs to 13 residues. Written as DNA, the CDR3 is TGTGCCAGCAGCAAGGGACGGCCAGATACGCAGTATTTT. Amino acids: CASSKGRPDTQYF.

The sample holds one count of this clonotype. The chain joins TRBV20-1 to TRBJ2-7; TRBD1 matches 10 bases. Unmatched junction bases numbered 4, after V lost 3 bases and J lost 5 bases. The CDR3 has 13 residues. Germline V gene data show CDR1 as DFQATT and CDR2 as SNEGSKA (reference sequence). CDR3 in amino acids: CSARGQGIHEQYF. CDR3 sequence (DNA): TGCAGTGCTAGGGGACAGGGGATCCACGAGCAGTACTTC.

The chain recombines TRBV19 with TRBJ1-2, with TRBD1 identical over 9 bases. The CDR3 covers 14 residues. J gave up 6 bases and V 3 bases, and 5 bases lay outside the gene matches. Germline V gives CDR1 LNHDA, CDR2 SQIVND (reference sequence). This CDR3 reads CASSIPGQGHGYTF. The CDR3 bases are TGTGCCAGTAGTATCCCGGGACAGGGCCATGGCTACACCTTC.

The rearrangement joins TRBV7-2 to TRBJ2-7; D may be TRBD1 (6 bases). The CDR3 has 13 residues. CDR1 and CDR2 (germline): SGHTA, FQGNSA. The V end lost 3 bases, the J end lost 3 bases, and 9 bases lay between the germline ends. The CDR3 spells CASSFLRGYEQYF. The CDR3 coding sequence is TGTGCCAGCAGCTTCCTCAGGGGCTACGAGCAGTACTTC.

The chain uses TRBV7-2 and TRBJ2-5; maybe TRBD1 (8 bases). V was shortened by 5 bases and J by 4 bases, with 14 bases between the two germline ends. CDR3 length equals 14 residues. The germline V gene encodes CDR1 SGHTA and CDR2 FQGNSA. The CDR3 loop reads CASSLNRGGETQYF. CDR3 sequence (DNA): TGTGCCAGCAGCCTAAACAGGGGGGGAGAGACCCAGTACTTC.

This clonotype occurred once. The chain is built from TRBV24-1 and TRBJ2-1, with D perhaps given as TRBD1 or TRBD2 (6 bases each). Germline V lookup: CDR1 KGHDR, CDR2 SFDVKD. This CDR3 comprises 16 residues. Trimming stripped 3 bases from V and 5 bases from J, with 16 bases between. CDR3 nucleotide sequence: TGTGCCACCAGTGATCCGGGGGCGGAGTCCCACAATGAGCAGTTCTTC. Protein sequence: CATSDPGAESHNEQFF.

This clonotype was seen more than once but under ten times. This chain's CDR3 is CASSLGASGGQETQYF. DNA of the CDR3: TGTGCCAGCAGCTTAGGAGCTAGCGGGGGCCAAGAGACCCAGTACTTC. This rearrangement joins TRBV7-3 to TRBJ2-5, with TRBD2 matching over 10 bases. CDR1 SGHTA and CDR2 FQGTGA come from the germline V gene. V trimming: 2 bases; J trimming: 1 base; junction bases outside the gene matches: 4. The CDR3 loop spans 16 amino acids.

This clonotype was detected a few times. The DNA of the CDR3 is TGTGCCAGCAGTTCAACCCGGGACGGAACCCAAGAGACCCAGTACTTC. This codes for CASSSTRDGTQETQYF. The V gene is TRBV27, the J gene TRBJ2-5; D may be TRBD1 or TRBD2 (5 bases each). Germline V gene lookup returns CDR1 MNHEY and CDR2 SMNVEV (reference sequence). The ends were cut back, 4 bases at V and 1 base at J, with 16 bases in the middle. This CDR3 spans 16 amino acids.

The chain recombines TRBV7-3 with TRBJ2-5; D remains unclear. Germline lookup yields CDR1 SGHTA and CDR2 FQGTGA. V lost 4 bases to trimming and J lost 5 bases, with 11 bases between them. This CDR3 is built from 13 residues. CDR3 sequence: CASSSTKWETQYF. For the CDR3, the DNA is TGTGCCAGCAGCTCAACCAAATGGGAGACCCAGTACTTC.

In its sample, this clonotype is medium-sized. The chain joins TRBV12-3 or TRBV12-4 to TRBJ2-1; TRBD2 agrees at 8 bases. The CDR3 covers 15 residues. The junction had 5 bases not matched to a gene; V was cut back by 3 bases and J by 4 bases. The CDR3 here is CASSLSGSTYNEQFF. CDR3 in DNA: TGTGCCAGCAGTTTGAGCGGGAGCACTTACAATGAGCAGTTCTTC.

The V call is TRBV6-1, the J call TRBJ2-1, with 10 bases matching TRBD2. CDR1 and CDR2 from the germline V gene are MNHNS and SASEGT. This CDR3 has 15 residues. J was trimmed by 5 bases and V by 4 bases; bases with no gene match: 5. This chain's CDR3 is CASSASGSIDNEQFF. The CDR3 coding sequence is TGTGCCAGCAGTGCTAGCGGGAGTATCGACAATGAGCAGTTCTTC.

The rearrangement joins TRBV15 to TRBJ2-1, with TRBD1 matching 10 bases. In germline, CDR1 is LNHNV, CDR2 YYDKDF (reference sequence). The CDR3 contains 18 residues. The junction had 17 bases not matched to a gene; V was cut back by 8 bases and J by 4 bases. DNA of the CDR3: TGTGCCACCGGTCTTGAGGTCCCCCCGGACAGGGGGTACAATGAGCAGTTCTTC. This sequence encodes CATGLEVPPDRGYNEQFF. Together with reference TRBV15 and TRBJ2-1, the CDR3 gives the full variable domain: DAMVIQNPRYQVTQFGKPVTLSCSQTLNHNVMYWYQQKSSQAPKLLFHYYDKDFNNEADTPDNFQSRRPNTSFCFLDIRSPGLGDTAMYLCATGLEVPPDRGYNEQFFGPGTRLTVL.